Shown below are 9 T cell receptor beta chains from a single sample sequenced in a study of vaccination effects on CD4 cells after COVID-19. Using immunoSEQ multiplex PCR, the repertoire was profiled, and TCRdb retains in-frame clones only, with some absent. The sample shows 40,000 or so clones, 82% of them seen only once. Their specific antigens are unknown. After less than twelve days in culture, the CD4+ T cells were isolated. The sample consisted of CD4+ T cells from PBMCs cultured without peptide, taken before COVID-19 vaccination. These receptors were taken from a human donor who received a COVID-19 vaccine.

The chain is built from TRBV27 and TRBJ2-7; 10 nucleotides align to TRBD1. The V and J ends lost 8 bases and 9 bases, in that order; junction bases with no gene match: 7. The CDR3 extends over 12 amino acids. CDR1 and CDR2 from the germline V gene are MNHEY and SMNVEV (reference sequence). The CDR3 DNA reads TGTGCCAGCGGGACAGGGGAGAGAGGGCAGTACGTC. This sequence encodes CASGTGERGQYV.

In this sample, this clone turned up once. This chain connects TRBV7-2 to TRBJ2-3; D possibly matches TRBD1 or TRBD2 (5 bases each). This CDR3 spans 14 amino acids. V lost 5 bases, J lost 9 bases, and 18 bases lay in between. Looked up from germline, CDR1 is SGHTA and CDR2 is FQGNSA. The CDR3 loop is CASSGTGTSVTQYF. CDR3 sequence (DNA): TGTGCCAGCAGCGGAACCGGGACCTCAGTAACGCAGTATTTT.

This clone was detected once. The chain recombines TRBV5-1 with TRBJ2-7; TRBD1 matches 7 bases. CDR1 is SGHRS, CDR2 YFSETQ, per germline. There are 13 residues in the CDR3. J was trimmed by 6 bases and V by 4 bases; bases with no gene match: 7. In nucleotides, the CDR3 is TGCGCCAGCAGCCCGACAGGGTTGGGCGAGCAGTACGTC. Translating it yields CASSPTGLGEQYV.

The chain employs TRBV11-2 and TRBJ2-5; 7 nucleotides line up with TRBD1. Germline CDR1 reads SGHAT; CDR2 reads FQNNGV. This CDR3 has 16 amino acids. Trimming at V came to 7 bases and at J to 2 bases, leaving 13 bases not matched to a gene. For the CDR3, the DNA is TGTGCCAGCACCGCGACCCGAGGGGGCGGGCAAGAGACCCAGTACTTC. Its protein is CASTATRGGGQETQYF.

The chain uses TRBV5-1 and TRBJ2-6, with TRBD2 matching 8 bases. CDR3 length equals 18 residues. V shed 0 bases, J shed 0 bases, and the junction held 5 bases outside the gene matches. CDR1 SGHRS and CDR2 YFSETQ come from the germline V gene. The CDR3 here is CASSLAGGTRSGANVLTF. In nucleotides, the CDR3 is TGCGCCAGCAGCTTGGCGGGGGGGACCCGCTCTGGGGCCAACGTCCTGACTTTC.

This rearrangement joins TRBV3-1 (or the pseudogene TRBV3-2) to TRBJ2-1; 9 bases line up with TRBD2. The CDR3 loop spans 14 amino acids. The ends lost 3 bases at V and 10 bases at J; junction bases unmatched: 7. Germline values: CDR1 LGHDT, CDR2 YNNKEL (reference sequence). DNA of the CDR3: TGTGCCAGCAGCCAGGATAGCGGGGGAAGGGAGCAGTTCTTC. Protein sequence: CASSQDSGGREQFF.

The V and J genes are TRBV27 and TRBJ2-7; 8 bases align to TRBD1. J lost 2 bases, V lost 6 bases, and 9 bases had no gene match. From germline, CDR1 is MNHEY and CDR2 SMNVEV (reference sequence). This CDR3 has 15 amino acids. The CDR3 DNA sequence: TGTGCCAGCAGCCGCGGCGGGACAGGACCCTACGAGCAGTACGTC. Residues: CASSRGGTGPYEQYV.

The chain links TRBV7-3 to TRBJ1-2, with TRBD1 matching over 8 bases. The V segment lost 5 bases and the J segment 8 bases; nucleotides outside the gene matches: 10. CDR1 SGHTA and CDR2 FQGTGA come from the germline V gene. There are 14 residues in the CDR3. CDR3 sequence (DNA): TGTGCCAGCAGCGCCGAGGGCAGGGGGCAGGGCTACACCTTC. It encodes CASSAEGRGQGYTF.

This clone has only a few counts. The rearrangement joins TRBV7-8 to TRBJ1-4, with 8 nucleotides matching TRBD1. This CDR3 region has 16 residues. Germline CDR1 reads SGHVS; CDR2 reads FQNEAQ. V lost 6 bases to trimming and J lost 5 bases; unmatched junction nucleotides: 11. This chain's CDR3 is CASSRSGGPLNEKLFF. CDR3 bases: TGTGCCAGCAGTCGTTCAGGGGGCCCGTTAAATGAAAAACTGTTTTTT.